This T cell receptor (beta chain) derives from a study of identical twins. TCRdb used MiXCR to reprocess the 5' RACE reads, holding one entry per CDR3 protein. The sample records 690,000 or so distinct CDR3 sequences, 5.5% to 6.5% being singletons. Study-level findings and limits: Beta clonotypes that were abundant in cord blood contained fewer insertions, a pattern absent from memory repertoires. In beta out-of-frame sequences, the excess sharing between twins was weaker. Low generation probability was overrepresented in out-of-frame alpha sequences shared by twins. Findings came from cross-sectional statistics, without long-term follow-up of donors.

The CDR3 covers 14 residues. Germline lookup yields CDR1 DFQATT and CDR2 SNEGSKA (reference sequence). Trimming stripped 6 bases from V and 3 bases from J, with 16 bases between. This clonotype was seen only a few times. Its antigen is undetermined. The rearrangement uses TRBV20-1 and TRBJ2-3, with D uncertain. The TCR was taken from a man aged 18 to 30 in good health. Sequences were obtained from naive T cells sorted from blood. The CDR3 here is CSAFGSLGTDTQYF. CDR3 in DNA: TGCAGTGCCTTCGGGTCCTTAGGAACAGATACGCAGTATTTT.